This is a list of T cell receptor beta chains from one sample in a study of blood T cell repertoires in COVID-19. Sequenced by immunoSEQ multiplex PCR; TCRdb stores in-frame clones only, minus some. The sample carries about 270,000 clones, roughly 85% recorded once. Sequences were obtained from PBMCs or T cells enriched from blood (not recorded which). The receptors here all came from a woman aged 45 to 65 with acute COVID-19. The CDR3 runs from the conserved cysteine through the conserved F or W. The D gene is left open where the match is weak. Where a row states a size, it is once, few, many or the class of an expanded clone; other rows omit it.

abundance	d_gene	j_gene	v_gene	CDR3aa	CDR3nt
NA	TRBD2	TRBJ2-1	TRBV5-1	CASSLAVSGGPYNEQFF	TGCGCCAGCAGCTTGGCGGTTTCGGGGGGGCCGTACAATGAGCAGTTCTTC
few	TRBD1	TRBJ1-2	TRBV5-1	CASSNLQGGGYTF	TGCGCCAGCAGCAATCTACAGGGGGGCGGCTACACCTTC
NA	NA	TRBJ1-1	TRBV9	CASSGAGRPNAFF	TGTGCCAGCAGCGGGGCGGGACGGCCGAACGCTTTCTTT
NA	TRBD1	TRBJ1-3	TRBV7-2	CASSLVTGTGNTIYF	TGTGCCAGCAGCTTAGTGACAGGGACTGGAAACACCATATATTTT
NA	TRBD1	TRBJ1-2	TRBV4-1	CASSQPDRGNGYTF	TGCGCCAGCAGCCAACCGGACAGGGGGAATGGCTACACCTTC
NA	TRBD2	TRBJ2-2	TRBV5-1	CASSLGLAGAATGELFF	TGCGCCAGCAGCTTAGGGCTAGCGGGGGCGGCGACCGGGGAGCTGTTTTTT
NA	TRBD1	TRBJ1-4	TRBV19	CASSTMGQGTEKLFF	TGTGCCAGTAGTACCATGGGACAGGGGACTGAAAAACTGTTTTTT
NA	NA	TRBJ1-2	TRBV15	CATSTGILGNGYTF	TGTGCCACCAGCACCGGGATCCTGGGGAATGGCTACACCTTC
NA	NA	TRBJ1-1	TRBV9	CASSVVGRENTEAFF	TGTGCCAGCAGCGTAGTCGGTCGTGAGAACACTGAAGCTTTCTTT
NA	TRBD1	TRBJ2-7	TRBV6-5	CASSYGSETGVEQYF	TGTGCCAGCAGTTACGGTTCCGAGACAGGGGTCGAGCAGTACTTC
NA	TRBD1	TRBJ1-6	TRBV19	CASTPGQGASPLHF	TGTGCCAGTACCCCGGGACAGGGAGCTTCACCCCTCCACTTT
few	NA	TRBJ2-1	TRBV11-2	CASSPRRELKYNEQFF	TGTGCCAGCAGCCCGCGGAGGGAGCTAAAATACAATGAGCAGTTCTTC
NA	TRBD1	TRBJ1-1	TRBV4-3	CASSQDNRGRDTEAFF	TGCGCCAGCAGCCAAGATAACAGGGGGCGGGACACTGAAGCTTTCTTT
NA	TRBD1	TRBJ2-7	TRBV30	CAWRDRRSYEQYF	TGTGCCTGGAGGGACAGGCGCTCCTACGAGCAGTACTTC
few	NA	TRBJ1-2	TRBV15	CATRPPGDPYGYTF	TGTGCCACCCGTCCCCCGGGAGACCCTTATGGCTACACCTTC
NA	TRBD1	TRBJ1-1	TRBV30	CAWSDRGATEAFF	TGTGCCTGGTCCGACAGGGGCGCCACTGAAGCTTTCTTT
few	NA	TRBJ1-2	TRBV18	CASFTGGDTLDGYTF	TGTGCCAGCTTCACCGGAGGGGATACCTTGGATGGCTACACCTTC
once	NA	TRBJ1-3	TRBV5-6	CASSRDWGNTIYF	TGTGCCAGCAGCCGGGATTGGGGAAACACCATATATTTT
NA	TRBD1	TRBJ1-1	TRBV18	CASSLTGDTEAFF	TGTGCCAGCTCATTGACAGGGGACACTGAAGCTTTCTTT
once	TRBD1	TRBJ1-1	TRBV29-1	CSAGGQMNTEAFF	TGCAGCGCCGGGGGACAGATGAACACTGAAGCTTTCTTT
NA	NA	TRBJ1-6	TRBV5-1	CASSLDGRANSPLHF	TGCGCCAGCAGCTTGGACGGCAGGGCAAATTCACCCCTCCACTTT
NA	TRBD1	TRBJ1-2	TRBV27	CASSFTGQGPYYGYTF	TGTGCCAGCAGTTTCACGGGACAGGGGCCTTACTATGGCTACACCTTC
NA	NA	TRBJ2-3	TRBV27	CASSRTVLTDTQYF	TGTGCCAGCAGTCGGACAGTCCTCACAGATACGCAGTATTTT
NA	TRBD1	TRBJ1-1	TRBV27	CASSLTHRGLRVNTEAFF	TGTGCCAGCAGTTTAACGCACAGGGGGTTGAGGGTGAACACTGAAGCTTTCTTT
NA	TRBD1	TRBJ1-1	TRBV6-5	CASSRTGRWTEAFF	TGTGCCAGCAGTAGGACAGGACGTTGGACTGAAGCTTTCTTT
NA	NA	TRBJ1-5	TRBV6-5	CARAKGLDQPQHF	TGTGCCAGAGCCAAGGGGCTTGATCAGCCCCAGCATTTT
NA	NA	TRBJ2-7	TRBV25-1	CASSPPVIHEQYF	TGTGCCAGCAGCCCTCCAGTGATCCACGAGCAGTACTTC
NA	TRBD1	TRBJ1-3	TRBV6-2/TRBV6-3	CASSSPRTGHRNTIYF	TGTGCCAGCAGCTCCCCTCGGACAGGGCACCGGAACACCATATATTTT
few	NA	TRBJ1-1	TRBV9	CASSAQGGGTEAFF	TGTGCCAGCAGCGCTCAGGGAGGAGGTACTGAAGCTTTCTTT
NA	NA	TRBJ1-5	TRBV30	CAWSKGEKEQPQHF	TGTGCCTGGAGTAAGGGGGAGAAGGAACAGCCCCAGCATTTT
few	TRBD1	TRBJ2-7	TRBV27	CASSFGGQGDEQYF	TGTGCCAGCAGTTTTGGGGGACAGGGGGACGAGCAGTACTTC
NA	TRBD1	TRBJ1-1	TRBV7-3	CASSPNSRGTEAFF	TGTGCCAGCAGCCCGAACAGCAGGGGGACTGAAGCTTTCTTT
once	NA	TRBJ1-4	TRBV7-2	CASTEGGRDEKLFF	TGTGCCAGCACCGAAGGGGGACGGGATGAAAAACTGTTTTTT
NA	NA	TRBJ2-3	TRBV29-1	CSVEPQATDTQYF	TGCAGCGTTGAGCCCCAGGCGACAGATACGCAGTATTTT
NA	TRBD1	TRBJ1-1	TRBV7-9	CASSLTGGNTEAFF	TGTGCCAGCAGCTTAACAGGGGGGAACACTGAAGCTTTCTTT
NA	TRBD1	TRBJ1-2	TRBV19	CASSPPGRGEGYTF	TGTGCCAGTAGCCCCCCGGGCAGGGGGGAAGGCTACACCTTC
NA	TRBD1	TRBJ1-6	TRBV18	CASSSRQGESSPLHF	TGTGCCAGCTCGTCCCGACAGGGAGAGAGTTCACCCCTCCACTTT
NA	NA	TRBJ1-4	TRBV5-5	CASSSLGQGISNNEKLFF	TGTGCCAGCAGCTCCCTCGGACAAGGAATATCTAATAATGAAAAACTGTTTTTT
NA	TRBD1	TRBJ1-1	TRBV30	CAWNRGITEAFF	TGTGCCTGGAACAGGGGGATCACTGAAGCTTTCTTT
NA	TRBD1	TRBJ1-4	TRBV7-6	CASSPTGGPNEKLFF	TGTGCCAGCAGCCCAACAGGGGGCCCTAATGAAAAACTGTTTTTT
NA	NA	TRBJ2-7	TRBV15	CATSSSQGGAVRNEQYF	TGTGCCACCAGCAGTAGTCAGGGGGGCGCGGTGAGGAACGAGCAGTACTTC
once	NA	TRBJ2-7	TRBV24-1	CATSDGAGDEQYF	TGTGCCACCAGTGATGGGGCAGGGGACGAGCAGTACTTC
few	TRBD1	TRBJ1-1	TRBV5-1	CASSLGQGAVEAFF	TGCGCCAGCAGCTTAGGACAGGGGGCAGTTGAAGCTTTCTTT
many	TRBD2	TRBJ2-2	TRBV9	CASSVAAGGPSSGELFF	TGTGCCAGCAGCGTCGCGGCGGGGGGGCCTAGTTCCGGGGAGCTGTTTTTT
NA	NA	TRBJ2-7	TRBV7-2	CASSSGNTYEQYF	TGTGCCAGCAGCTCAGGGAACACCTACGAGCAGTACTTC
NA	NA	TRBJ1-5	TRBV7-2	CASSLDRYNQPQHF	TGTGCCAGCAGCCTTGACAGGTATAATCAGCCCCAGCATTTT
NA	NA	TRBJ2-7	TRBV5-1	CASSREGDQGQYF	TGCGCCAGCAGCAGGGAGGGGGACCAGGGGCAGTACTTC
NA	NA	TRBJ1-1	TRBV30	CAWSVGGYVTEAFF	TGTGCCTGGAGTGTAGGCGGTTATGTCACTGAAGCTTTCTTT
NA	NA	TRBJ2-4	TRBV27	CASSLSTGLAKNIQYF	TGTGCCAGCAGTTTATCTACAGGTCTAGCCAAAAACATTCAGTACTTC
NA	NA	TRBJ1-5	TRBV19	CASSTKTASNQPQHF	TGTGCCAGTAGTACAAAGACAGCTAGCAATCAGCCCCAGCATTTT
once	NA	TRBJ2-1	TRBV7-9	CASSLLQGSYNEQFF	TGTGCCAGCAGCCTATTACAGGGTTCCTACAATGAGCAGTTCTTC
NA	NA	TRBJ2-6	TRBV29-1	CSVVVSSGANVLTF	TGCAGCGTTGTTGTGAGCTCTGGGGCCAACGTCCTGACTTTC
NA	NA	TRBJ1-2	TRBV5-4	CASSQKKLGDKNYGYTF	TGTGCCAGCAGCCAAAAAAAACTAGGAGACAAAAACTATGGCTACACCTTC
NA	TRBD2	TRBJ2-2	TRBV5-6	CASSLGGGPLTGELFF	TGTGCCAGCAGCTTGGGCGGGGGACCCCTCACCGGGGAGCTGTTTTTT
once	NA	TRBJ2-7	TRBV18	CASSPPRVPYEQYF	TGTGCCAGCTCACCACCACGAGTTCCCTACGAGCAGTACTTC
NA	TRBD1	TRBJ2-7	TRBV3-1/TRBV3-2	CASSRDRRYEQYF	TGTGCCAGCAGCCGGGACAGGCGCTACGAGCAGTACTTC
many	TRBD1	TRBJ2-7	TRBV19	CASSSTGAGEQYF	TGTGCCAGTAGTTCAACAGGGGCGGGCGAGCAGTACTTC
NA	TRBD1	TRBJ1-2	TRBV10-3	CAISPPDRNGYTF	TGTGCCATCAGCCCCCCGGACAGGAATGGCTACACCTTC
NA	TRBD1	TRBJ1-6	TRBV7-6	CASSLEGQGVSPLHF	TGTGCCAGCAGCTTAGAAGGACAGGGGGTTTCACCCCTCCACTTT